The 10 T cell receptor beta chains below all came from one sample that was sequenced in a study of blood T cell repertoires in COVID-19. Generated by immunoSEQ multiplex PCR, the TCRdb table keeps only in-frame clones and is missing some. The data contain about 220,000 clones, roughly nine tenths of them singletons. Sequencing input: peripheral blood. Receptor source: a man between 40 and 49 years old with active or convalescent COVID-19.

V gene TRBV15 combines with J gene TRBJ2-3; TRBD2 aligns across 9 bases. Germline V CDR1 and CDR2: LNHNV, YYDKDF (reference sequence). The CDR3 sequence is 17 residues long. V gave up 1 base and J gave up 0 bases; unmatched junction bases: 5. This CDR3 is CATSRGPTSGSTDTQYF. CDR3 nucleotide sequence: TGTGCCACCAGCAGAGGTCCTACTAGCGGGAGCACAGATACGCAGTATTTT.

Regarding this clone: Other DNA sequences in the same sample also yield this CDR3. This chain uses TRBV15 with TRBJ1-1, with a possible D match to TRBD1 (5 bases). Between the trimmed V and J ends, which lost 1 base and 1 base, there was a span of 13 bases. This CDR3 is 16 amino acids long. CDR1 LNHNV and CDR2 YYDKDF come from the germline V gene (reference sequence). The DNA for the CDR3 is TGTGCCACCAGCAGAGCCGTAGGGCAGGGGAACACTGAAGCTTTCTTT. This codes for CATSRAVGQGNTEAFF.

This chain uses TRBV5-1 with TRBJ1-1, with D possibly being TRBD1 (5 bases). Trimming removed 6 bases at V and 7 bases at J, with 16 bases between. This CDR3 has 13 amino acids. Germline CDR1 SGHRS, CDR2 YFSETQ. The CDR3 sequence: CASKRPGQIEAFF. CDR3 nucleotides: TGCGCCAGCAAACGGCCAGGACAAATTGAAGCTTTCTTT.

This clone was seen a single time. The chain couples TRBV9 to TRBJ1-3; D is unresolved. Germline V gives CDR1 SGDLS, CDR2 YYNGEE. This CDR3 is built from 14 residues. Between the trimmed V and J ends, which lost 4 bases and 4 bases, there was a span of 12 bases. CDR3 protein: CASSPTGWGNTIYF. CDR3 in DNA: TGTGCCAGCAGCCCTACGGGGTGGGGAAACACCATATATTTT. Based on the CDR3 plus reference TRBV9 and TRBJ1-3, the full variable domain is DSGVTQTPKHLITATGQRVTLRCSPRSGDLSVYWYQQSLDQGLQFLIQYYNGEERAKGNILERFSAQQFPDLHSELNLSSLELGDSALYFCASSPTGWGNTIYFGEGSWLTVV.

The gene calls are TRBV11-3 and TRBJ2-7; 9 bases are shared with TRBD1. The germline V gene encodes CDR1 SGHNT and CDR2 YENEEA. The ends lost 5 bases at V and 5 bases at J; junction bases unmatched: 7. The CDR3 is 14 residues long. The CDR3 DNA reads as TGTGCCAGCAGCACTCGGGACAGGGAACACGAGCAGTACTTC. This encodes CASSTRDREHEQYF. The whole variable domain, filled in from reference TRBV11-3 and TRBJ2-7, reads EAGVVQSPRYKIIEKKQPVAFWCNPISGHNTLYWYLQNLGQGPELLIRYENEEAVDDSQLPKDRFSAERLKGVDSTLKIQPAELGDSAVYLCASSTRDREHEQYFGPGTRLTVT.

Only a few counts were recorded for this clone. The V call is TRBV5-1, the J call TRBJ1-2, with 10 bases matching TRBD1. CDR3 length: 16 residues. The J segment lost 1 base and the V segment lost 4 bases, leaving 7 bases of the junction unmatched. Germline CDR1 is SGHRS and CDR2 is YFSETQ. The DNA of the CDR3 is TGCGCCAGCAGCCCCGGGACAGGGGCCTTTAACTATGGCTACACCTTC. Translating gives CASSPGTGAFNYGYTF.

V gene TRBV2 combines with J gene TRBJ1-1, with unresolved D. The CDR3 has 15 residues. The germline V and J ends were trimmed by 4 bases and 2 bases, with 14 bases remaining between them. From germline, CDR1 is SNHLY and CDR2 FYNNEI. The CDR3 bases are TGTGCCAGCAGTGCAGCCAGGTCCTCAAACACTGAAGCTTTCTTT. Translating it yields CASSAARSSNTEAFF.

The chain links TRBV28 to TRBJ2-7; 9 bases agree with TRBD1. Germline CDR1 MDHEN, CDR2 SYDVKM. CDR3 length: 15 residues. Trimming cost V 2 bases and J 3 bases; bases outside gene matches: 5. The CDR3 region is CASSLPGQGIYEQYF. CDR3 DNA: TGTGCCAGCAGTTTACCGGGACAGGGTATCTACGAGCAGTACTTC.

The rearrangement joins TRBV28 to TRBJ1-4; the D gene is possibly TRBD1 (5 bases). Trimming shortened V by 2 bases and J by 4 bases, and 8 bases separated the two germline ends. The CDR3 consists of 14 residues. From germline, CDR1 is MDHEN and CDR2 SYDVKM. The CDR3, as DNA: TGTGCCAGCAGTTTAGGAGGGGTTAATGAAAAACTGTTTTTT. Translated, it gives CASSLGGVNEKLFF.

This clone was detected once. The gene calls are TRBV7-6 and TRBJ2-7; TRBD2 matches at 8 bases. This CDR3 contains 15 residues. Germline assignment: CDR1 SGHVS and CDR2 FNYEAQ. Trimming removed 3 bases from V and 0 bases from J; junction bases left unmatched: 4. This chain's CDR3 is CASSFTSGTSYEQYF. The CDR3 DNA sequence: TGTGCCAGCAGCTTTACTAGCGGTACCTCCTACGAGCAGTACTTC.